The next 14 T cell receptor beta chains were all read from a single sample in a study of T-cell reconstitution after alpha-beta-depleted transplantation in children. Molecular barcoding with unique molecular identifiers was used for the TCRbeta library. TCRdb reanalysed the PCR reads using MiXCR and keeps one entry per CDR3 protein. Of 350,000 to 450,000 distinct CDR3 sequences in the sample, roughly 15% were seen once. Sequencing used PBMCs, obtained from the stem cell graft. All receptors come from a human donor who donated a stem cell graft to a child with Fanconi anemia.

The chain employs TRBV5-4 and TRBJ1-5; D unclear. Trimming removed 4 bases at V and 0 bases at J, with 5 bases between. Germline-derived CDR1 and CDR2 are SGHNT and YYREEE (reference sequence). The CDR3 totals 13 residues. This chain's CDR3 is CASSHNSNQPQHF. DNA for the CDR3: TGTGCCAGCAGCCATAATAGCAATCAGCCCCAGCATTTT.

This clonotype was observed a handful of times. The chain links TRBV5-1 to TRBJ2-3; D ambiguous. Germline V gives CDR1 SGHRS, CDR2 YFSETQ. The V and J ends lost 0 bases and 11 bases respectively, with 13 bases between them. CDR3 length equals 13 residues. The CDR3 loop reads CASSLETSGRQYF. The CDR3 DNA reads as TGCGCCAGCAGCTTGGAGACGAGTGGTAGGCAGTATTTT.

In this sample, this clonotype turned up many times. This rearrangement joins TRBV4-3 to TRBJ2-1, with a possible D match to TRBD1 (5 bases). The CDR3 runs 14 residues. The germline gives CDR1 LGHNA, CDR2 YSLEER. Deletions cut 0 bases from V and 5 bases from J, with 8 bases between. CDR3 nucleotides: TGCGCCAGCAGCCAAGATGTAGGGGACAATGAGCAGTTCTTC. It yields the protein CASSQDVGDNEQFF.

V is TRBV20-1 and J is TRBJ2-3, with D perhaps matching TRBD2 (7 bases). The V end lost 2 bases, the J end lost 2 bases, and 17 bases lay between the germline ends. The CDR3 spans 16 residues. From germline, CDR1 is DFQATT and CDR2 SNEGSKA (reference sequence). The CDR3 DNA reads TGCAGTGCTAGATTCCCCGGGGGGCACTACACAGATACGCAGTATTTT. This sequence encodes CSARFPGGHYTDTQYF.

With regard to this clonotype: One end of the junction does not line up with germline, which may come from a read error. The chain has TRBV20-1 and TRBJ1-3; the D gene is possibly TRBD1 (5 bases). The CDR3 totals 16 residues. CDR1 and CDR2 (germline): DFQATT, SNEGSKA (reference sequence). For the CDR3, the DNA is TGCTGTGCCCCCATGCAAGGGGCGGGAGTCGGGAACACCATATATTTT. The encoded protein is CCAPMQGAGVGNTIYF.

The chain employs TRBV15 and TRBJ2-1; D ambiguous. The CDR3 consists of 14 residues. Per the germline V gene, CDR1 is LNHNV and CDR2 is YYDKDF (reference sequence). V gave up 0 bases and J gave up 8 bases, with 11 bases separating them. The CDR3 DNA sequence: TGTGCCACCAGCAGAGATAGGGTGGCGGATGAGCAGTTCTTC. Protein: CATSRDRVADEQFF.

This clonotype was counted a few times. This rearrangement joins TRBV4-2 to TRBJ2-1; D is ambiguous. The CDR3 spans 15 residues. The germline V gene encodes CDR1 LGHNA and CDR2 YNFKEQ. Between the trimmed V and J ends, which lost 0 bases and 5 bases, there was a span of 11 bases. CDR3 amino acids: CASSQESRKNNEQFF. The CDR3 bases are TGTGCCAGCAGCCAAGAGAGTAGGAAAAACAATGAGCAGTTCTTC.

This clonotype has just a few counts. The chain has TRBV2 and TRBJ2-2; 10 bases fit TRBD2. CDR1 is SNHLY and CDR2 is FYNNEI in the germline V gene. With V trimmed by 6 bases and J by 0 bases, 7 bases remained unmatched. CDR3 length equals 17 residues. The CDR3 DNA follows: TGTGCCAGCAGCGCCCTAGCGGGGGTAACGAACACCGGGGAGCTGTTTTTT. It is translated as CASSALAGVTNTGELFF.

V is TRBV7-6 and J is TRBJ2-2; tentative D call: TRBD2 (6 bases). Trimming took 7 bases from V and 3 from J, leaving 9 bases between them. CDR1 and CDR2 from the germline V gene are SGHVS and FNYEAQ. The length of the CDR3 is 13 residues. CDR3 nucleotide sequence: TGTGCCAGCACTTCGGGGGACACCGGGGAGCTGTTTTTT. Protein product: CASTSGDTGELFF. The full variable domain, its missing parts supplied by reference TRBV7-6 and TRBJ2-2, is GAGVSQSPRYKVTKRGQDVALRCDPISGHVSLYWYRQALGQGPEFLTYFNYEAQQDKSGLPNDRFSAERPEGSISTLTIQRTEQRDSAMYRCASTSGDTGELFFGEGSRLTVL.

This clonotype was picked up many times. The rearrangement links TRBV6-5 to TRBJ2-4, with D uncertain. The length of the CDR3 is 14 residues. V lost 4 bases and J lost 5, with 12 bases in between. CDR1 and CDR2 from the germline V gene are MNHEY and SVGAGI. The CDR3 loop reads CASSLVLGENIQYF. In nucleotides, the CDR3 is TGTGCCAGCAGTTTAGTTCTCGGCGAAAACATTCAGTACTTC.

CDR3 amino acids: CASSFRDRPSTDTQYF. The CDR3 coding sequence is TGTGCCAGCAGCTTCCGGGACAGACCTAGCACAGATACGCAGTATTTT. This chain joins TRBV11-2 and TRBJ2-3; TRBD1 aligns across 7 bases. Germline values: CDR1 SGHAT, CDR2 FQNNGV. V shed 3 bases, J shed 0 bases, and the junction held 6 bases outside the gene matches. The CDR3 spans 16 residues.

V usage is TRBV28 and J usage is TRBJ2-7; 7 bases are a match to TRBD1. Trimming cost V 5 bases and J 3 bases; bases outside gene matches: 7. Germline V gene sequence: CDR1 MDHEN, CDR2 SYDVKM. The CDR3 is made up of 14 amino acids. The CDR3 DNA reads TGTGCCAGCAGTACCGGGACAGTTCTCTACGAGCAGTACTTC. Encoded protein: CASSTGTVLYEQYF.

The rearrangement joins TRBV27 to TRBJ2-2; possible D gene TRBD1, 5 bases. The CDR3 has 14 residues. V dropped 6 bases and J dropped 4 bases, with 12 bases sitting between them. In germline, CDR1 is MNHEY, CDR2 SMNVEV (reference sequence). For the CDR3, the DNA is TGTGCCAGCAGCGACAGCAGGGTCACCGGGGAGCTGTTTTTT. Its translation is CASSDSRVTGELFF.

This clonotype was seen ten or more times. The genes are TRBV6-1 and TRBJ2-3; 9 bases align to TRBD2. V lost 6 bases, J lost 6 bases, and 4 bases stayed unmatched. This CDR3 is 13 amino acids long. Germline CDR1 is MNHNS and CDR2 is SASEGT. The CDR3 coding sequence is TGTGCCAGCAGCCCACTAGCGGGCGATACGCAGTATTTT. Its translation is CASSPLAGDTQYF.